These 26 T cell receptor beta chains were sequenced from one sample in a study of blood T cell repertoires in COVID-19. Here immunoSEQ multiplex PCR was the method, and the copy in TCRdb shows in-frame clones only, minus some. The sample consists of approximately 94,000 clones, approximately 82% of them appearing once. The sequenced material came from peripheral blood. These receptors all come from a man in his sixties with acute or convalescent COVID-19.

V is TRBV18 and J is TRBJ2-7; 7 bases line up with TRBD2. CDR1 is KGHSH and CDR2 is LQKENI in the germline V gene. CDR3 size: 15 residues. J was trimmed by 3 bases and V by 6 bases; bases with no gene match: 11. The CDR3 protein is CASSDKAGAVYEQYF. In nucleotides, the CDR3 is TGTGCCAGCTCGGACAAGGCGGGAGCGGTCTACGAGCAGTACTTC.

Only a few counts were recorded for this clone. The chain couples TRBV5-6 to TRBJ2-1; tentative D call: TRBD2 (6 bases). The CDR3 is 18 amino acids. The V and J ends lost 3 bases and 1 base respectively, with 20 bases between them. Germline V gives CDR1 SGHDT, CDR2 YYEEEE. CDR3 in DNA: TGTGCCAGCAGCTCGACGGTACTCGGGGGTAGGTCCTACAATGAGCAGTTCTTC. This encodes CASSSTVLGGRSYNEQFF.

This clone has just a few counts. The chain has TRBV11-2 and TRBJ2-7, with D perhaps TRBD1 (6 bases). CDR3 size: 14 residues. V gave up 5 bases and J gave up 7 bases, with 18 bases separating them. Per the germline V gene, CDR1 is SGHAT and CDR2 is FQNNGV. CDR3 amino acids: CASSTSTGLTEQYF. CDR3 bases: TGTGCCAGCAGCACCTCGACAGGACTTACGGAGCAGTACTTC.

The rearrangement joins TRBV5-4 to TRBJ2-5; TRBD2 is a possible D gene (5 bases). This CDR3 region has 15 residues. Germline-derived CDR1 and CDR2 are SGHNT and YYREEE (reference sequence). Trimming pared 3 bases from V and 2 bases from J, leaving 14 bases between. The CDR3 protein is CASSSRVSGQETQYF. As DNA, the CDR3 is TGTGCCAGCAGCTCGCGGGTGTCCGGTCAAGAGACCCAGTACTTC.

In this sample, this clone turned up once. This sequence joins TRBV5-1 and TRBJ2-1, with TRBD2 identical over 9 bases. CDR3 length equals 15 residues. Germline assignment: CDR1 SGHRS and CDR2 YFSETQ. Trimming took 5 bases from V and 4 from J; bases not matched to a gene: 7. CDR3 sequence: CASSLAGDTYNEQFF. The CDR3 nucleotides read TGCGCCAGCAGTTTAGCGGGGGACACGTACAATGAGCAGTTCTTC. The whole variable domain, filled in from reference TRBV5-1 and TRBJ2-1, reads KAGVTQTPRYLIKTRGQQVTLSCSPISGHRSVSWYQQTPGQGLQFLFEYFSETQRNKGNFPGRFSGRQFSNSRSEMNVSTLELGDSALYLCASSLAGDTYNEQFFGPGTRLTVL.

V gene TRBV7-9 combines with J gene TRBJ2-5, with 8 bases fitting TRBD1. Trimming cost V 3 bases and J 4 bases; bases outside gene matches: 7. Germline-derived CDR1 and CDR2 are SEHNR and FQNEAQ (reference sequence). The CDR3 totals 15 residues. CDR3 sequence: CASSLRTGSLETQYF. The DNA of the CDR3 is TGTGCCAGCAGCTTGAGGACAGGGTCTCTAGAGACCCAGTACTTC.

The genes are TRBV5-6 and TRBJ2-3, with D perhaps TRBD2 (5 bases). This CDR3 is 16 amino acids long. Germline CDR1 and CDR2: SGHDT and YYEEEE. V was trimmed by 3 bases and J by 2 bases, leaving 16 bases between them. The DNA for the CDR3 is TGTGCCAGCAGCTCTCGGGGAGCGGTGGTCACAGATACGCAGTATTTT. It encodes CASSSRGAVVTDTQYF.

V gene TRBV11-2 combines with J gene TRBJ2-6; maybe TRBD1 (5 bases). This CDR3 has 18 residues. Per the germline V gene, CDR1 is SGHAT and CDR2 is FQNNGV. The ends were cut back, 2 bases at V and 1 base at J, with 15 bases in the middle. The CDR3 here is CASSLQGPKLSGANVLTF. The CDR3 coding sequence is TGTGCCAGCAGCTTACAGGGTCCAAAACTATCTGGGGCCAACGTCCTGACTTTC.

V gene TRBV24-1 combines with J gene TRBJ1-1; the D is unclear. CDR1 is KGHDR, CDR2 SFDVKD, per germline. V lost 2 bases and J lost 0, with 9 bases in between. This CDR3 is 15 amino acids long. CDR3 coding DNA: TGTGCCACCAGTGATTCGGGAGGGATGAACACTGAAGCTTTCTTT. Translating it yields CATSDSGGMNTEAFF.

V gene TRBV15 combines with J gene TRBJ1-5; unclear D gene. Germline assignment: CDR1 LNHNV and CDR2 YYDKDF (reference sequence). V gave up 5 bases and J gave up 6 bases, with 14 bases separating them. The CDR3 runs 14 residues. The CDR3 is CATSPPPEAQPQHF. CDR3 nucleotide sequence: TGTGCCACCAGCCCTCCTCCGGAGGCTCAGCCCCAGCATTTT.

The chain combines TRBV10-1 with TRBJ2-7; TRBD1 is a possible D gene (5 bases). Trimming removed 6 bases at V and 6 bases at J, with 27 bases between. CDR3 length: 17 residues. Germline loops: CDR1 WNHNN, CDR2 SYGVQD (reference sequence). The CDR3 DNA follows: TGCGCCAGCAGCCACGGCGCAGGACACCCGACCTGGGGCGAGCAGTACTTC. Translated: CASSHGAGHPTWGEQYF.

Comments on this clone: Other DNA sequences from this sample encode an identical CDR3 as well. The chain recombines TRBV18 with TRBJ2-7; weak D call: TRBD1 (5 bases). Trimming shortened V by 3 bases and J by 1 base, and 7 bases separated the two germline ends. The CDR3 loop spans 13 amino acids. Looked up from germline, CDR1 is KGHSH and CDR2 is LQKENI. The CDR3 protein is CASSPQGSYEQYF. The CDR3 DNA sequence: TGTGCCAGCTCACCCCAGGGTTCCTACGAGCAGTACTTC.

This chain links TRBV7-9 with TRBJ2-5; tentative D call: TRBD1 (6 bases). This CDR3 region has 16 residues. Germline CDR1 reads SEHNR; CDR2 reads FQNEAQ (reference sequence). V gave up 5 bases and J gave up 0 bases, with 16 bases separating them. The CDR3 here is CASSRRGGVNQETQYF. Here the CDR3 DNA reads TGTGCCAGCAGCCGCAGGGGTGGGGTGAACCAAGAGACCCAGTACTTC.

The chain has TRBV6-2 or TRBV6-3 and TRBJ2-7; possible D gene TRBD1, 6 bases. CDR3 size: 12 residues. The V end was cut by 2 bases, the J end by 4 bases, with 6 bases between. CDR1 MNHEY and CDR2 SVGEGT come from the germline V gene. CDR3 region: CASSYRGYEQYF. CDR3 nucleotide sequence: TGTGCCAGCAGTTACAGGGGGTACGAGCAGTACTTC.

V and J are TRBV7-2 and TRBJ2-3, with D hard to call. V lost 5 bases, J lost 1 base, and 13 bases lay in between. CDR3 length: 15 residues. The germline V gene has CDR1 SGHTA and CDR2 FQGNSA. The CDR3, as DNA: TGTGCCAGCAGCCCTAGTATGATAGGCACAGATACGCAGTATTTT. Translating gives CASSPSMIGTDTQYF.

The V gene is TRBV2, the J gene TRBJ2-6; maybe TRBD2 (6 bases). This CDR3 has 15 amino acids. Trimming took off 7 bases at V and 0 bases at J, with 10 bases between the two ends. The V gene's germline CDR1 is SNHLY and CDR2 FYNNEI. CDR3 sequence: CASTIGGSGANVLTF. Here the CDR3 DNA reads TGTGCCAGCACCATCGGGGGCTCTGGGGCCAACGTCCTGACTTTC.

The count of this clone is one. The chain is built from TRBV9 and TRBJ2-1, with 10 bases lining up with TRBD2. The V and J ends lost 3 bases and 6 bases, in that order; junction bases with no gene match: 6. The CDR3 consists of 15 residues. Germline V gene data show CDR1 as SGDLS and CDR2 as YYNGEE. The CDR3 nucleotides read TGTGCCAGCAGCGAAGCGGGGGGGCGTTCCAATGAGCAGTTCTTC. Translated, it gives CASSEAGGRSNEQFF. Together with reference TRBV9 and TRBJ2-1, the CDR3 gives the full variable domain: DSGVTQTPKHLITATGQRVTLRCSPRSGDLSVYWYQQSLDQGLQFLIQYYNGEERAKGNILERFSAQQFPDLHSELNLSSLELGDSALYFCASSEAGGRSNEQFFGPGTRLTVL.

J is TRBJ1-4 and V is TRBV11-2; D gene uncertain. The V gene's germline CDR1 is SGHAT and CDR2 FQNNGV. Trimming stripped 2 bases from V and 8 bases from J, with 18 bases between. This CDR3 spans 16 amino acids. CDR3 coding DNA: TGTGCCAGCAGCTTATTACAGACATCGGCGGGGGAAAAACTGTTTTTT. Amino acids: CASSLLQTSAGEKLFF.

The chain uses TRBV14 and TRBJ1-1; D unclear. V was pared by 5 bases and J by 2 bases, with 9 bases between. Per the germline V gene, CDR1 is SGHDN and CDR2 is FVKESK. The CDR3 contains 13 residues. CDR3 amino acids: CASSWTGNTEAFF. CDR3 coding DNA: TGTGCCAGCAGCTGGACGGGAAACACTGAAGCTTTCTTT.

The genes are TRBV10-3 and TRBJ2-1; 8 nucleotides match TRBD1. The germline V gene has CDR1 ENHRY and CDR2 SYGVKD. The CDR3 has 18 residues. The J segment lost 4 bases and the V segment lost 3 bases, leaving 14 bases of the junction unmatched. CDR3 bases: TGTGCCATCAGTGATAGAAGTACCGGACAGGGCCCATACAATGAGCAGTTCTTC. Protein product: CAISDRSTGQGPYNEQFF.

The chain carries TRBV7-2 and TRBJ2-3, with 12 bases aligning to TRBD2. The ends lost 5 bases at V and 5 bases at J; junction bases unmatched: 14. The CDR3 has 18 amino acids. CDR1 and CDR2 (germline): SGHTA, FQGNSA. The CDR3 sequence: CASSTRMPGLAGEDTQYF. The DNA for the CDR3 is TGTGCCAGCAGCACCAGAATGCCGGGACTAGCGGGCGAAGATACGCAGTATTTT.

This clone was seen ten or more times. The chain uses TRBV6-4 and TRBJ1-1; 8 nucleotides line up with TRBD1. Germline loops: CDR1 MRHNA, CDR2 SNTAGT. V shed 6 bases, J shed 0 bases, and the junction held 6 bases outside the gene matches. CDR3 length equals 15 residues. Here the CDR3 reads CASRIRQGMNTEAFF. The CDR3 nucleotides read TGTGCCAGCAGAATCAGACAGGGGATGAACACTGAAGCTTTCTTT.

CDR3 nucleotide sequence: TGTGCCTGGAACCCGCGGGGGGGTGAAGCTTTCTTT. Its translation: CAWNPRGGEAFF. The gene calls are TRBV30 and TRBJ1-1; the D gene is possibly TRBD1 (5 bases). The CDR3 has 12 amino acids. With 4 bases removed from V and 7 bases from J, the gap between germline ends came to 13 bases. From germline, CDR1 is GTSNPN and CDR2 SVGIG (reference sequence).

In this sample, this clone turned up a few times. The CDR3 region has the DNA TGTGCCAGCAGTTTATGGGGGGGGCACAAAGCTTTCTTT. Amino acids: CASSLWGGHKAFF. This chain uses TRBV28 with TRBJ1-1; D might be TRBD1 (6 bases). This CDR3 spans 13 amino acids. Deletions cut 0 bases from V and 9 bases from J, with 11 bases between. CDR1 and CDR2 (germline): MDHEN, SYDVKM.

The CDR3 region is CASSLPPGLAFTGELFF. CDR3 in DNA: TGCGCCAGCAGCCTACCTCCCGGACTAGCGTTCACCGGGGAGCTGTTTTTT. This chain joins TRBV5-1 and TRBJ2-2; TRBD2 aligns across 9 bases. Germline lookup yields CDR1 SGHRS and CDR2 YFSETQ. V was pared by 4 bases and J by 4 bases, with 11 bases of the junction left unmatched. This CDR3 has 17 amino acids.

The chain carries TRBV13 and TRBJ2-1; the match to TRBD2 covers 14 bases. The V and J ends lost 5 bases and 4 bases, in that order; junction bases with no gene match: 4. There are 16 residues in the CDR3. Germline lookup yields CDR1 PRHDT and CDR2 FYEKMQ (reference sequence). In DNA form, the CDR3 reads TGTGCCAGCAGCCCCGGACTAGCGGGGGGTTACAATGAGCAGTTCTTC. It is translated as CASSPGLAGGYNEQFF.